This paragraph reports one T cell receptor beta chain. The antigen is unknown. This record belongs to a study of vaccination and CD4 T cells after COVID-19. Study summary: There were two doses of either BNT162b2 or mRNA-1273 vaccine given to participants. Each control was exposed to a CEFX pool, an HIV-1 Nef pool, or no peptide at all.

The V segment lost 0 bases and the J segment 5 bases; nucleotides outside the gene matches: 5. The length of the CDR3 is 16 residues. Germline V CDR1 and CDR2: WNHNN, SYGVQD (reference sequence). The assay that was used to sequence DNA from cultured CD4+ T cells was the Oncomine TCR Beta short-read assay. DNA came from CD4+ T cells after culture. One entry per CDR3 protein results from TCRdb running MiXCR on the PCR reads. The sample yields 14,000 to 15,000 distinct CDR3 sequences, just under 45% seen once. Treatment here: approximately nine-day PBMC culture with coronavirus spike peptide pools or control peptides (ViraFEST assay).

The TCR sequence derives from a human donor who had recovered from COVID-19. V gene TRBV10-1 combines with J gene TRBJ2-3, with 10 positions matching TRBD2. Sequencing was carried out using CD4+ T cells from blood, cultured in vitro. This CDR3 reads CASSESLAGGRDTQYF. The CDR3 region has the DNA TGCGCCAGCAGTGAGTCCTTAGCGGGGGGTAGAGATACGCAGTATTTT.